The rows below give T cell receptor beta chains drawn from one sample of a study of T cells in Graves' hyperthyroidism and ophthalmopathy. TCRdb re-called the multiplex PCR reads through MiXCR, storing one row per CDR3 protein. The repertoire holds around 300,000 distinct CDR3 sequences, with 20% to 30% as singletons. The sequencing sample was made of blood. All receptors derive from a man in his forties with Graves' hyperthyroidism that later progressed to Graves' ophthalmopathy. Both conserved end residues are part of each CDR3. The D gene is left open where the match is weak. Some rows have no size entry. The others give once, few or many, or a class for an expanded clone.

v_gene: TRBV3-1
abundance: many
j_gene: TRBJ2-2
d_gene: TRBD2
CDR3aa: CASSPTTREFGELFF
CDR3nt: TGTGCCAGCAGCCCAACCACGCGGGAGTTTGGGGAGCTGTTTTTT

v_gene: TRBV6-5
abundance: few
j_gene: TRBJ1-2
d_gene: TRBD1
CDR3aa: CASSLDRGPDGYTF
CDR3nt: TGTGCCAGCAGTCTCGACAGGGGTCCAGATGGCTACACCTTC

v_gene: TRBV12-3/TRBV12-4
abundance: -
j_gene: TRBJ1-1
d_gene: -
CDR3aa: CASRVGLNTEAFF
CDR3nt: TGTGCCAGCAGGGTAGGTTTGAACACTGAAGCTTTCTTT

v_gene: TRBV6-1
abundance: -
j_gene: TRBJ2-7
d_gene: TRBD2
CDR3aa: CASSRSGGGIEQYF
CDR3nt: TGTGCCAGCAGTCGTAGCGGGGGCGGGATTGAGCAGTACTTC

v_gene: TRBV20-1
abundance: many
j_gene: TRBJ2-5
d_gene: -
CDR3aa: CSARPARVLETQYF
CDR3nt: TGCAGTGCTAGACCCGCCCGGGTTTTAGAGACCCAGTACTTC

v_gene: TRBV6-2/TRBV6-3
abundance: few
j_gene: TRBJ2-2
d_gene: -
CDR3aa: CASNPRAGRTGELFF
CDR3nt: TGTGCCAGCAACCCGCGGGCGGGTAGGACCGGGGAGCTGTTTTTT

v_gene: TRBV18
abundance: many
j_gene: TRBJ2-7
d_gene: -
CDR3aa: CASSPDRRGEQYF
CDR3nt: TGTGCCAGCTCACCGGACAGGCGGGGGGAGCAGTACTTC

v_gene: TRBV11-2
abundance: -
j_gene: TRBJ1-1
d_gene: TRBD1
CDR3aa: CASSFGTGVVTEAFF
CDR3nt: TGTGCCAGCAGCTTCGGGACAGGGGTTGTCACTGAAGCTTTCTTT

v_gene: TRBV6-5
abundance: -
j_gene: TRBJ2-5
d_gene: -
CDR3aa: CASSSAWVANSETQYF
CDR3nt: TGTGCCAGCAGTTCGGCTTGGGTAGCAAATTCAGAGACCCAGTACTTC

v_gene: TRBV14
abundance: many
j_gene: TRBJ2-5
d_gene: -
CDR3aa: CASSHRLGVGEETQYF
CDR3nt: TGTGCCAGCAGCCACCGTCTTGGGGTCGGGGAAGAGACCCAGTACTTC

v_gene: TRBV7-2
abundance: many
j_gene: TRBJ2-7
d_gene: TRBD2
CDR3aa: CASSLEQGTTAEQYF
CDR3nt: TGTGCCAGCAGCTTGGAGCAAGGGACTACCGCAGAGCAGTACTTC

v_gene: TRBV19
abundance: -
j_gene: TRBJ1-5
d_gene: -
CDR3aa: CASKRGASGVSNQPQHF
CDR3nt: TGTGCCAGTAAGAGGGGCGCATCAGGCGTGAGCAATCAGCCCCAGCATTTT

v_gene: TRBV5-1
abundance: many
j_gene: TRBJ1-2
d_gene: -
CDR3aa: CASSLAPENYGYTF
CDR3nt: TGCGCCAGCAGCTTGGCCCCAGAGAACTATGGCTACACCTTC

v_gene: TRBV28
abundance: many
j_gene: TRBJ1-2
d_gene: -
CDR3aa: CASSTKAAPYGYTF
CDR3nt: TGTGCCAGCAGTACGAAGGCAGCGCCCTATGGCTACACCTTC

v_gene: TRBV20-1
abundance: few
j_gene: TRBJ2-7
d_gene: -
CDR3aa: CSAGVGTAPYEQYF
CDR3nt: TGCAGTGCTGGAGTCGGGACTGCCCCCTACGAGCAGTACTTC

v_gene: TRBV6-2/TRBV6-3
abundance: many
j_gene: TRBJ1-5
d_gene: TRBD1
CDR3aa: CASSYRGHQPQHF
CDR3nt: TGTGCCAGCAGTTACAGGGGGCATCAGCCCCAGCATTTT

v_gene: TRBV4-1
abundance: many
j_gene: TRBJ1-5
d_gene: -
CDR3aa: CASSQVAGGRNQPQHF
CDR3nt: TGCGCCAGCAGCCAAGTGGCGGGGGGCCGCAATCAGCCCCAGCATTTT

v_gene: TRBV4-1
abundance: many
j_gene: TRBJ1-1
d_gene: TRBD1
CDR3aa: CASSQTDRDTEAFF
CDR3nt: TGCGCCAGCAGCCAGACGGACAGGGACACTGAAGCTTTCTTT

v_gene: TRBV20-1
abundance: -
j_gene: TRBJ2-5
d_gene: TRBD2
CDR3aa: CSARLAAIQETQYF
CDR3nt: TGCAGTGCGAGACTAGCTGCAATCCAAGAGACCCAGTACTTC